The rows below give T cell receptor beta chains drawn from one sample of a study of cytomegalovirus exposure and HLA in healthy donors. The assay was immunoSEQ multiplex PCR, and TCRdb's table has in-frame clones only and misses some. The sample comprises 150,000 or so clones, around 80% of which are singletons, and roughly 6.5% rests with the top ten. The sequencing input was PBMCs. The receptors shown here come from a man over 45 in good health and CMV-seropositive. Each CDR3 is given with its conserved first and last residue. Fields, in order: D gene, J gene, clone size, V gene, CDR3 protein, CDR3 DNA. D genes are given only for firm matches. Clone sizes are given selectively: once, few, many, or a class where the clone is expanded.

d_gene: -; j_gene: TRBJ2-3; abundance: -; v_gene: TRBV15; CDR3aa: CATSRDRSSADTQYF; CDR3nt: TGTGCCACCAGCAGAGATCGAAGCTCCGCAGATACGCAGTATTTT
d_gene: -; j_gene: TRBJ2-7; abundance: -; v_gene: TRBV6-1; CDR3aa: CASSPRYEQYF; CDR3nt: TGTGCCAGCAGTCCTCGCTACGAGCAGTACTTC
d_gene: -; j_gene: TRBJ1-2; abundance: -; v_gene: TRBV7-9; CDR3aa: CASSLEGNYGYTF; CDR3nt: TGTGCCAGCAGCTTAGAGGGGAACTATGGCTACACCTTC
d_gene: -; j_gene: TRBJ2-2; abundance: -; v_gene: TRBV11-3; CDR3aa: CASAPTALNTGELFF; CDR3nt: TGTGCCAGCGCCCCGACAGCCCTCAACACCGGGGAGCTGTTTTTT
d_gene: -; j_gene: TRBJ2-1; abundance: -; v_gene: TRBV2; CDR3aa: CASREVDEQFF; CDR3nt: TGTGCCAGCAGGGAGGTCGATGAGCAGTTCTTC
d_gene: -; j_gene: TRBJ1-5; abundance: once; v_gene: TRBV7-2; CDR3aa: CASSGTSYQPQHF; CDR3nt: TGTGCCAGCAGCGGGACATCCTATCAGCCCCAGCATTTT
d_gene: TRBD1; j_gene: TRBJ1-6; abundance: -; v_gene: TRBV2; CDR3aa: CASSKTGGRGNSPLHF; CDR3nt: TGTGCCAGCAGTAAAACAGGGGGCAGGGGTAATTCACCCCTCCACTTT
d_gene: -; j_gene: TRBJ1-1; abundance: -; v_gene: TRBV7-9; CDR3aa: CASSPTRGARGTEAFF; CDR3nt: TGTGCCAGCAGCCCAACAAGGGGCGCCCGAGGCACTGAAGCTTTCTTT
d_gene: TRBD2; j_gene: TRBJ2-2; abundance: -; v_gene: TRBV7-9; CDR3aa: CASSSPTGTRGFVELFF; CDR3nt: TGTGCCAGCAGCTCACCTACCGGGACTAGAGGGTTTGTGGAGCTGTTTTTT
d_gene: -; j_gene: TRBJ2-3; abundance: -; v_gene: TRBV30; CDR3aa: CAWSVRRGCTDTQYF; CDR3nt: TGTGCCTGGAGTGTACGAAGGGGCTGCACAGATACGCAGTATTTT
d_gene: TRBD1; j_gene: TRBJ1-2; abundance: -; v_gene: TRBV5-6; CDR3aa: CASSGRGQGSHGYTF; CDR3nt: TGTGCCAGCAGCGGCCGTGGACAGGGCTCGCACGGCTACACCTTC
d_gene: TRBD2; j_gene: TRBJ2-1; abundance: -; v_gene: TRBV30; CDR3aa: CAWSSGGPGEQFF; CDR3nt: TGTGCCTGGAGTTCGGGAGGGCCCGGTGAGCAGTTCTTC
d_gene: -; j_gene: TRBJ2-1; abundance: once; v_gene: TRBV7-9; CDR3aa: CASSPRLSYNEQFF; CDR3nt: TGTGCCAGCAGCCCTCGACTCTCCTACAATGAGCAGTTCTTC
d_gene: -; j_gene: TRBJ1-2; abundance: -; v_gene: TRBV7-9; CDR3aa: CASNSQTDNPFGYTF; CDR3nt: TGTGCCAGCAACTCCCAAACAGACAACCCGTTTGGCTACACCTTC
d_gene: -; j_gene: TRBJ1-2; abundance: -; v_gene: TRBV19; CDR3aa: CASSIEGQGYGYTF; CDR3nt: TGTGCCAGTAGTATAGAGGGCCAGGGGTATGGCTACACCTTC
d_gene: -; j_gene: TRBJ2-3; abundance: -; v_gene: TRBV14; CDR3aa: CASSQAMSTDTQYF; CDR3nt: TGTGCCAGCAGCCAAGCAATGAGCACAGATACGCAGTATTTT
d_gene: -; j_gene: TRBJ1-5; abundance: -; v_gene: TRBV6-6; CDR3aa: CASSYTRGVVQPQHF; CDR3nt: TGTGCCAGCAGTTACACCAGGGGCGTAGTTCAGCCCCAGCATTTT
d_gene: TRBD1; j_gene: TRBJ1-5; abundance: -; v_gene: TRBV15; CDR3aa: CATSTEDPTGYNQPQHF; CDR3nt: TGTGCCACCAGCACAGAGGACCCGACAGGGTACAATCAGCCCCAGCATTTT
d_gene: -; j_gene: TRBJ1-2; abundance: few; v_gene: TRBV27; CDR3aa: CASRGSERNYGYTF; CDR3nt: TGTGCCAGCAGGGGGAGCGAGAGAAACTATGGCTACACCTTC
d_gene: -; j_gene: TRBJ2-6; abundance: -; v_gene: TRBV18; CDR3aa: CASSPLQDSGANVLTF; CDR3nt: TGTGCCAGCTCACCGCTACAGGACTCTGGGGCCAACGTCCTGACTTTC
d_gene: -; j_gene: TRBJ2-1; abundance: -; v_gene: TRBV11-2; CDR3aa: CASSLGGYNEQFF; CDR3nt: TGTGCCAGCAGCTTAGGAGGTTACAATGAGCAGTTCTTC
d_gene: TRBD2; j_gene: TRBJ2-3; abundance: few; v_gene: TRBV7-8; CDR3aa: CASSLEGTSGFPSTDTQYF; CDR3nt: TGTGCCAGCAGCTTAGAAGGGACTAGCGGGTTTCCTAGCACAGATACGCAGTATTTT
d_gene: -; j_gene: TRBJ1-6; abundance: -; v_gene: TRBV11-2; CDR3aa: CASSSLMYSPLHF; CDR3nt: TGTGCCAGCAGCTCCCTTATGTATTCACCCCTCCACTTT
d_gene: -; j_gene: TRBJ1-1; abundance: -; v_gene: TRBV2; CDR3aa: CASIGTANTEAFF; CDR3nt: TGTGCCAGCATTGGGACTGCGAACACTGAAGCTTTCTTT
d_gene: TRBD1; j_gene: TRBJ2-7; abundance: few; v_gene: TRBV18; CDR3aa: CASSTGASYEQYF; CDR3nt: TGTGCCAGCTCAACAGGGGCCTCCTACGAGCAGTACTTC
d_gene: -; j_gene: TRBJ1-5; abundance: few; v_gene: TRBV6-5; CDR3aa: CASGRGDSNQPQHF; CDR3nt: TGTGCCAGCGGGAGGGGTGATAGCAATCAGCCCCAGCATTTT
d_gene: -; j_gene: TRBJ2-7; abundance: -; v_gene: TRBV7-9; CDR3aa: CASSLVGSGAKFSYEQYF; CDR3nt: TGTGCCAGCAGCTTAGTTGGTTCAGGGGCGAAATTCTCCTACGAGCAGTACTTC
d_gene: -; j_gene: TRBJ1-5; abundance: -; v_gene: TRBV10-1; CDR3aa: CATSENSNQPQHF; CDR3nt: TGCGCCACCTCGGAGAATAGCAATCAGCCCCAGCATTTT
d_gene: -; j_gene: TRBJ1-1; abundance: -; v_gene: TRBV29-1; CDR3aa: CSVGGGSAFF; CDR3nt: TGCAGCGTTGGGGGGGGTAGTGCTTTCTTT
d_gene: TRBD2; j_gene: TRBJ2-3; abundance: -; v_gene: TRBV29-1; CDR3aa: CSWSGASGRTDTQYF; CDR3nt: TGCAGCTGGAGCGGCGCTAGCGGACGCACAGATACGCAGTATTTT
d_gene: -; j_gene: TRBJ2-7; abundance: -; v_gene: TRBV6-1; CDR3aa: CASSEELGSSYEQYF; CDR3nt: TGTGCCAGCAGTGAAGAGCTAGGAAGCTCCTACGAGCAGTACTTC
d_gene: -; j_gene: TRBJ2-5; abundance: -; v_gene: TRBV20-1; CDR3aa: CSAFRGETQYF; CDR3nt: TGCAGTGCTTTCAGGGGAGAGACCCAGTACTTC
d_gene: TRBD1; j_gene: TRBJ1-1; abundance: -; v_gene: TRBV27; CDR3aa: CASSRRWTGGAEAFF; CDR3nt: TGTGCCAGCAGTCGTAGGTGGACAGGGGGCGCTGAAGCTTTCTTT
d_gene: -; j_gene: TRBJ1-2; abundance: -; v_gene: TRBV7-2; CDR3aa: CASSPGRGGYGYTF; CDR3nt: TGTGCCAGCAGCCCCGGGAGGGGCGGGTATGGCTACACCTTC
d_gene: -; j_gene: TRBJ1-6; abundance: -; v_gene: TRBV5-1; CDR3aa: CASSFGPGGSPLHF; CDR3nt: TGCGCCAGCAGCTTCGGGCCCGGAGGTTCACCCCTCCACTTT
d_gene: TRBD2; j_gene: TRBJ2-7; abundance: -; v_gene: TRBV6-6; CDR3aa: CASTLGGGYEQYF; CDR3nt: TGTGCCAGCACCCTCGGGGGGGGCTACGAGCAGTACTTC
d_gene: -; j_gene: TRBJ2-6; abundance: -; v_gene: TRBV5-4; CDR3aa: CASSDHRYSGANVLTF; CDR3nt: TGTGCCAGCAGCGACCACAGGTACTCTGGGGCCAACGTCCTGACTTTC
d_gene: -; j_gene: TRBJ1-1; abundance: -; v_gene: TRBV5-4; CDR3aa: CASSLRGDEAFF; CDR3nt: TGTGCCAGCAGCTTGCGGGGGGACGAAGCTTTCTTT
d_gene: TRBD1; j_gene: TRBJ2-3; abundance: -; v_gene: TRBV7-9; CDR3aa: CASSRGQGANTQYF; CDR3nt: TGTGCCAGCAGCCGAGGACAGGGGGCTAATACGCAGTATTTT